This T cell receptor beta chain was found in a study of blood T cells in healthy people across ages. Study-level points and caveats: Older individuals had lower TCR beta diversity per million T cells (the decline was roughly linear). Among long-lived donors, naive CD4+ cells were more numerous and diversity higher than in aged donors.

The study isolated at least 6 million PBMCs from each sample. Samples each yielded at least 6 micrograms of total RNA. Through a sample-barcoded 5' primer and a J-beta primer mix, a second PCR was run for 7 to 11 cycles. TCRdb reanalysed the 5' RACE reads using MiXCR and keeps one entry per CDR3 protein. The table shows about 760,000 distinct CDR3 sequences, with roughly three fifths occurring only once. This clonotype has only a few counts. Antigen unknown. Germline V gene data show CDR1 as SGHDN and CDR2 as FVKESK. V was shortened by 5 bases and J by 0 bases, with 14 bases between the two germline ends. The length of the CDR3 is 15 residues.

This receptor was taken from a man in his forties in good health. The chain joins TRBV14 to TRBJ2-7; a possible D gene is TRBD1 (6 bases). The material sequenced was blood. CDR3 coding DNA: TGTGCCAGCAGCGCCGGGACACAGTTCTCCTACGAGCAGTACTTC. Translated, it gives CASSAGTQFSYEQYF.